Each of the 20 T cell receptor beta chains below was sequenced from the same sample in a study of identical twins. Using its own MiXCR run on the 5' RACE reads, TCRdb lists one record per CDR3 protein. The table includes some 210,000 distinct CDR3 sequences, roughly 15% detected once. Another study also made use of these data, one on T cells expressing NK-cell markers.

Sample: CD8+ T cells sorted from blood. The receptors were gathered from a woman under 30 in good health.

This clonotype has only a few counts. The chain combines TRBV12-3 or TRBV12-4 with TRBJ2-7; D is unclear. V was shortened by 3 bases and J by 3 bases, with 12 bases between the two germline ends. The CDR3 consists of 14 residues. The CDR3 region is CASSFRIGNYEQYF. In nucleotides, the CDR3 is TGTGCCAGCAGTTTTAGGATAGGCAACTACGAGCAGTACTTC.

On this clonotype itself: This may be a read error, as it is one base from a much larger clone. The chain employs TRBV27 and TRBJ2-5; possibly TRBD1 for D (5 bases). The CDR3 consists of 13 residues. Germline CDR1 MNHEY, CDR2 SMNVEV (reference sequence). Trimming took 2 bases from V and 1 from J, leaving 5 bases between them. The CDR3 DNA follows: TGTGCCAGCAGTTTAGGGGCCCAAGAGACCCAGTACTTC. Protein sequence: CASSLGAQETQYF.

The rearrangement joins TRBV14 to TRBJ2-5; 9 bases align to TRBD1. The CDR3 runs 14 residues. Germline assignment: CDR1 SGHDN and CDR2 FVKESK. Trimming took 0 bases from V and 4 from J; bases not matched to a gene: 0. In nucleotides, the CDR3 is TGTGCCAGCAGCCAAGAGGACAGGGGAGAGACCCAGTACTTC. As protein: CASSQEDRGETQYF.

This clonotype was observed a handful of times. This chain joins TRBV4-1 and TRBJ2-3; TRBD2 aligns across 7 bases. The V segment lost 1 base and the J segment 5 bases; nucleotides outside the gene matches: 9. The germline gives CDR1 MGHRA, CDR2 YSYEKL. The CDR3 is 16 amino acids. The CDR3 loop reads CASSQVRAGRGDTQYF. CDR3 coding DNA: TGCGCCAGCAGCCAAGTCCGAGCGGGGAGGGGAGATACGCAGTATTTT.

The V and J genes are TRBV4-1 and TRBJ2-7; D is possibly TRBD2 (5 bases). This CDR3 has 14 residues. Per the germline V gene, CDR1 is MGHRA and CDR2 is YSYEKL. Trimming left V 2 bases short and J 1 base short, with 9 bases between. The CDR3 spells CASSQYGGSYEQYF. The DNA for the CDR3 is TGCGCCAGCAGCCAATACGGCGGGTCCTACGAGCAGTACTTC.

This clonotype turned up a few times. V and J are TRBV30 and TRBJ2-1; 8 bases match TRBD2. After removal of 1 base from V and 4 bases from J, the junction contained 9 bases not matched to a gene. This CDR3 is built from 16 residues. CDR1 GTSNPN and CDR2 SVGIG come from the germline V gene (reference sequence). The CDR3 loop reads CAWSDSVAGTYNEQFF. CDR3 nucleotide sequence: TGTGCCTGGAGTGATTCGGTAGCGGGAACTTACAATGAGCAGTTCTTC.

V gene TRBV6-2 or TRBV6-3 combines with J gene TRBJ2-7; tentatively, D is TRBD2 (5 bases). The CDR3 consists of 11 residues. V gave up 5 bases and J gave up 8 bases, with 10 bases separating them. The germline V gene encodes CDR1 MNHEY and CDR2 SVGEGT. The CDR3 nucleotides read TGTGCCAGCAGTGTCTCGGGGAAGCAGTACTTC. Its translation: CASSVSGKQYF.

The gene calls are TRBV7-8 and TRBJ2-7; 9 bases align to TRBD1. The V and J ends lost 5 bases and 5 bases, in that order; junction bases with no gene match: 7. The germline CDR1 and CDR2 sequences are SGHVS and FQNEAQ. The CDR3 has 14 residues. The CDR3, as DNA: TGTGCCAGCAGCGGGACAGGGAGTTTCCACGAGCAGTACTTC. This codes for CASSGTGSFHEQYF.

CDR3 loop: CASSQAVEQFF. The CDR3 nucleotides are TGCGCCAGCAGCCAGGCGGTTGAGCAGTTCTTC. The chain employs TRBV5-1 and TRBJ2-1; no clear D gene. Trimming shortened V by 4 bases and J by 9 bases, and 8 bases separated the two germline ends. There are 11 residues in the CDR3. From germline, CDR1 is SGHRS and CDR2 YFSETQ.

This clonotype came up a few times. This rearrangement joins TRBV20-1 to TRBJ2-1; 10 bases agree with TRBD2. The CDR3 contains 13 residues. Trimming at V came to 5 bases and at J to 9 bases, leaving 7 bases not matched to a gene. CDR1 and CDR2 (germline): DFQATT, SNEGSKA (reference sequence). CDR3 residues: CSAAGLAGVEQFF. The CDR3 DNA sequence: TGCAGTGCTGCAGGGCTAGCGGGGGTTGAGCAGTTCTTC.

This sequence joins TRBV11-1 and TRBJ2-7; D possibly corresponds to TRBD2 (7 bases). V shed 5 bases and J shed 5 bases, with 19 bases lying between them. From germline, CDR1 is SGHAT and CDR2 FQDESV (reference sequence). CDR3 length: 15 residues. The chain's CDR3 is CASSLLGGARDEQYF. DNA of the CDR3: TGTGCCAGCAGCCTCCTGGGGGGGGCTAGGGACGAGCAGTACTTC.

This clonotype was observed a handful of times. This chain connects TRBV27 to TRBJ2-2; the D is unclear. Looked up from germline, CDR1 is MNHEY and CDR2 is SMNVEV (reference sequence). The germline V and J ends were trimmed by 2 bases and 4 bases, with 11 bases remaining between them. The CDR3 covers 15 residues. CDR3 nucleotides: TGTGCCAGCAGTTTACTCAGGCCGATCACCGGGGAGCTGTTTTTT. It encodes CASSLLRPITGELFF.

The table lists this clonotype with many counts. This chain uses TRBV12-3 or TRBV12-4 with TRBJ1-2; possibly TRBD1 for D (5 bases). The CDR3 consists of 14 residues. V lost 8 bases and J 3 bases, leaving 16 bases between the germline ends. In DNA, the CDR3 is TGTGCCAGCTCCCCCCCCGGGGGTCACTATGGCTACACCTTC. It is translated as CASSPPGGHYGYTF.

This clonotype was recorded a few times. The chain is built from TRBV27 and TRBJ2-1; weak D call: TRBD2 (7 bases). The CDR3 consists of 14 residues. CDR1 MNHEY and CDR2 SMNVEV come from the germline V gene (reference sequence). The CDR3 loop reads CAAGRTSRGMEQFF. Written as DNA, the CDR3 is TGTGCAGCCGGGAGGACGAGTAGGGGGATGGAGCAGTTCTTC.

The genes are TRBV20-1 and TRBJ2-1; D is unresolved. The CDR3 runs 11 residues. The germline CDR1 and CDR2 sequences are DFQATT and SNEGSKA (reference sequence). The V and J ends lost 6 bases and 9 bases respectively, with 12 bases between them. CDR3 amino acids: CSAPTAAEQFF. The CDR3 bases are TGCAGTGCCCCGACTGCGGCTGAGCAGTTCTTC.

This chain links TRBV7-9 with TRBJ2-7; D perhaps matches TRBD2 (6 bases). The CDR3 loop spans 12 amino acids. CDR1 and CDR2 from the germline V gene are SEHNR and FQNEAQ (reference sequence). V lost 3 bases and J lost 5, with 8 bases in between. CDR3 sequence: CASSFREDEQYF. DNA of the CDR3: TGTGCCAGCAGCTTCAGGGAGGACGAGCAGTACTTC.

This chain uses TRBV7-6 with TRBJ2-3, with D unclear. The germline V gene has CDR1 SGHVS and CDR2 FNYEAQ. The CDR3 is 16 residues long. V lost 5 bases and J lost 4, with 19 bases in between. CDR3 nucleotides: TGTGCCAGCAGCCGAAAGGCAGAAATAGGCGCAGATACGCAGTATTTT. Its protein product is CASSRKAEIGADTQYF.

This chain connects TRBV10-3 to TRBJ2-1; D is uncertain. CDR1 and CDR2 from the germline V gene are ENHRY and SYGVKD. The length of the CDR3 is 12 residues. V lost 10 bases and J lost 6, with 13 bases in between. CDR3 protein: CATNDKGNEQFF. As DNA, the CDR3 is TGTGCCACCAACGATAAGGGCAATGAGCAGTTCTTC.

The rearrangement uses TRBV20-1 and TRBJ2-1, with 10 bases matching TRBD2. Germline V CDR1 and CDR2: DFQATT, SNEGSKA (reference sequence). V lost 3 bases, J lost 13 bases, and 9 bases stayed unmatched. CDR3 length: 13 amino acids. The chain's CDR3 is CSASVLAGSEQFF. DNA of the CDR3: TGCAGTGCTAGTGTACTAGCGGGGAGTGAACAGTTCTTC.

The J gene is TRBJ2-2, the V gene TRBV5-6; D not resolved. Germline values: CDR1 SGHDT, CDR2 YYEEEE. V was cut by 0 bases and J by 8 bases, with 8 bases left in between. This CDR3 comprises 13 residues. CDR3 loop: CASSLDTFGELFF. For the CDR3, the DNA is TGTGCCAGCAGCTTGGACACTTTTGGGGAGCTGTTTTTT.